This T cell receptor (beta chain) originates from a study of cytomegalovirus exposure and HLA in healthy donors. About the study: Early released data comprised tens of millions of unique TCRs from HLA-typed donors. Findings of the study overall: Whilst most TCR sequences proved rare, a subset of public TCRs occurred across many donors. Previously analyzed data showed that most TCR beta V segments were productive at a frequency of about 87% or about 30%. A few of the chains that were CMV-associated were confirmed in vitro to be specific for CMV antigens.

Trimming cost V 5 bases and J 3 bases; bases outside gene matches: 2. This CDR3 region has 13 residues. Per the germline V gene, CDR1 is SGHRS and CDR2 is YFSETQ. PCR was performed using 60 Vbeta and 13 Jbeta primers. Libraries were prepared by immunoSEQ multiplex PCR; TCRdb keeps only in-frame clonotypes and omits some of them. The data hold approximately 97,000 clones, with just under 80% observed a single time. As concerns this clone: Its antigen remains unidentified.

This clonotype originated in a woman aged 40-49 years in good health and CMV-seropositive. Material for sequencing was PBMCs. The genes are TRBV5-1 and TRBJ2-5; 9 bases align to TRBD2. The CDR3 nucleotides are TGCGCCAGCAGGGGCGGGAGGGAAGAGACCCAGTACTTC. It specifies CASRGGREETQYF. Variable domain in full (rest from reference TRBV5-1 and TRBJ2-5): KAGVTQTPRYLIKTRGQQVTLSCSPISGHRSVSWYQQTPGQGLQFLFEYFSETQRNKGNFPGRFSGRQFSNSRSEMNVSTLELGDSALYLCASRGGREETQYFGPGTRLLVL.